The clone carrying this T cell receptor (beta chain) showed up just a few times. Assay used: immunoSEQ multiplex PCR; TCRdb lists only in-frame clones, some missing. The data contain approximately 90,000 clones, over 70% of them seen just once; the ten biggest clones take up 4% to 5.5%. The data originate from a study of blood T cell repertoires in COVID-19. In germline, CDR1 is SGHDT, CDR2 YYEEEE. Trimming took 4 bases from V and 7 from J, leaving 15 bases between them. This CDR3 spans 13 amino acids. The specimen sequenced was peripheral blood. The sequence was collected from a man aged 55-75 years with acute or convalescent COVID-19. This chain uses TRBV5-6 with TRBJ2-7, with D possibly TRBD2 on 5 matching bases. The CDR3 here is CASSLIRTVEQYF. The CDR3 nucleotides are TGTGCCAGCAGCCTTATAAGGACTGTGGAGCAGTACTTC.